This TCR beta chain was identified in a study of graft-versus-host responses after intestinal transplantation. Regarding the study as a whole: Analysis identified GvH clones in recipient marrow, with some appearing first in ileum or blood. Patients who carried graft-donor T cell macrochimerism also had high graft-versus-host to host-versus-graft clonal ratios in their allografts.

The CDR3 is 10 residues long. CDR1 SGHVS and CDR2 FNYEAQ come from the germline V gene. Clones were sequenced by immunoSEQ multiplex PCR, and TCRdb holds only the in-frame ones, with some missing. Of around 17,000 clones detected, roughly three quarters appear once; the ten largest clones hold 7.5% to 9%. Intraepithelial and lamina propria lymphocytes were isolated from graft specimens. Points on this clone: Its specificity is unknown.

The specimen comprised ileum tissue, sampled almost 470 days after intestinal transplant. This TCR was recovered from a human patient who received an intestinal transplant, so some T cells may come from the graft donor. The chain employs TRBV7-6 and TRBJ2-5; D gene ambiguous. The end of the DNA fits TRBJ2-7 better, so the J call may be wrong. The CDR3 here is CASGTYEQYF. DNA for the CDR3: TGTGCCAGCGGAACGTACGAGCAGTACTTC.